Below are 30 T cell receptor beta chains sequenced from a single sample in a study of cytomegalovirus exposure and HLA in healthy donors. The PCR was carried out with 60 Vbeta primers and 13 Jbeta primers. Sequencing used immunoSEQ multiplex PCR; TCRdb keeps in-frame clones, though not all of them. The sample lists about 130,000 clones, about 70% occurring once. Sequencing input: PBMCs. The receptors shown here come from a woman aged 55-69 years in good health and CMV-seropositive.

The CDR3: CASSLVDLSTPLHF. Written as DNA, the CDR3 is TGTGCCAGCAGCTTAGTCGACTTATCCACACCCCTCCACTTT. The V and J genes are TRBV7-9 and TRBJ1-6, with D unclear. V gave up 1 base and J gave up 11 bases, with 12 bases separating them. The V gene's germline CDR1 is SEHNR and CDR2 FQNEAQ (reference sequence). The CDR3 has 14 amino acids.

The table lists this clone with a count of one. The CDR3 loop reads CASSSRLAGDSYNEQFF. CDR3 DNA: TGTGCCAGCAGCTCAAGACTAGCGGGGGACTCCTACAATGAGCAGTTCTTC. The chain links TRBV13 to TRBJ2-1, with 12 bases aligning to TRBD2. The junction had 4 bases not matched to a gene; V was cut back by 4 bases and J by 0 bases. The CDR3 is made up of 17 amino acids. Germline V lookup: CDR1 PRHDT, CDR2 FYEKMQ (reference sequence).

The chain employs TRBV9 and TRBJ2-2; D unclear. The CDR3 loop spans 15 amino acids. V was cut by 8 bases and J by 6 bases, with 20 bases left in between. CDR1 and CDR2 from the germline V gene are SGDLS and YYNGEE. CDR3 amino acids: CASAQTSVSPGELFF. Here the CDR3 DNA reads TGTGCCAGTGCCCAGACATCTGTATCTCCCGGGGAGCTGTTTTTT.

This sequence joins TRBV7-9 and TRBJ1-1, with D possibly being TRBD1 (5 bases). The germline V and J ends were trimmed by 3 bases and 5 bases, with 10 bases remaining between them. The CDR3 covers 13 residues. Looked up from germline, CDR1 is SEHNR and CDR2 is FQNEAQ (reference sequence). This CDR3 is CASSFGGQTEAFF. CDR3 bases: TGTGCCAGCAGCTTCGGGGGTCAGACTGAAGCTTTCTTT. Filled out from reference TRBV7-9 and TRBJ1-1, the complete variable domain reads DTGVSQNPRHKITKRGQNVTFRCDPISEHNRLYWYRQTLGQGPEFLTYFQNEAQLEKSRLLSDRFSAERPKGSFSTLEIQRTEQGDSAMYLCASSFGGQTEAFFGQGTRLTVV.

The chain's CDR3 is CASSPNLTGNTIYF. CDR3 nucleotides: TGCGCCAGCAGTCCGAATCTAACTGGAAACACCATATATTTT. The chain links TRBV23-1 to TRBJ1-3; D uncertain. TRBV23-1 is flagged as an ORF with uncertain function. The CDR3 covers 14 residues. V gave up 4 bases and J gave up 2 bases, with 9 bases separating them.

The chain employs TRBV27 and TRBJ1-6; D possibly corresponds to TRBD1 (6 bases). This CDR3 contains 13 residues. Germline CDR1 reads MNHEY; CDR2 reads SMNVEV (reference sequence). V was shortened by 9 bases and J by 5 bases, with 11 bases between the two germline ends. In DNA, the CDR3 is TGTGCCAGTACAGGGAGACATAATTCACCCCTCCACTTT. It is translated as CASTGRHNSPLHF.

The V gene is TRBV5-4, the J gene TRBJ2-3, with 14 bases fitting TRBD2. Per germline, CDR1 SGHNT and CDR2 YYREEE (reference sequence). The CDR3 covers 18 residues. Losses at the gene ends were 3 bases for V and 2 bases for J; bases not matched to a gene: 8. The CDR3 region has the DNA TGTGCCAGCAGCTCACCGACTAGCGGGGGGGCGGACACAGATACGCAGTATTTT. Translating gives CASSSPTSGGADTDTQYF.

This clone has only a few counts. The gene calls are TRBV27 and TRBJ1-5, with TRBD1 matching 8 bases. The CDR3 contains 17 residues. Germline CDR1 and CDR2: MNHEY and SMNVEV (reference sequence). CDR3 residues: CPCPDRVVGDVVLPQHF. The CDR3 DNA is TGTCCCTGCCCGGACAGGGTAGTCGGGGACGTTGTGTTGCCCCAGCATTTT.

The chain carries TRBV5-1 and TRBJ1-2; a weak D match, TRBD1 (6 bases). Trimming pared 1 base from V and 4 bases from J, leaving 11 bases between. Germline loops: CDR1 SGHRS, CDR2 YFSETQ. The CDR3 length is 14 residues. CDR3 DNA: TGCGCCAGCAGCTTGAGCCAGGGGAGCTATGGCTACACCTTC. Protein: CASSLSQGSYGYTF. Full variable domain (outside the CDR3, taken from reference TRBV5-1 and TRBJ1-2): KAGVTQTPRYLIKTRGQQVTLSCSPISGHRSVSWYQQTPGQGLQFLFEYFSETQRNKGNFPGRFSGRQFSNSRSEMNVSTLELGDSALYLCASSLSQGSYGYTFGSGTRLTVV.

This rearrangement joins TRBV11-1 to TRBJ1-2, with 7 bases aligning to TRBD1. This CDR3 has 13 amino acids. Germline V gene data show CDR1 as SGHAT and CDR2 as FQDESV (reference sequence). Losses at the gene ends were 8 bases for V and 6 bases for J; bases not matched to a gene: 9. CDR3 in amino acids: CASSFDRENGYTF. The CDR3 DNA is TGTGCCAGCTCCTTCGACAGGGAGAATGGCTACACCTTC. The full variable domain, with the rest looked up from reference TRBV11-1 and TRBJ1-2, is EAEVAQSPRYKITEKSQAVAFWCDPISGHATLYWYRQILGQGPELLVQFQDESVVDDSQLPKDRFSAERLKGVDSTLKIQPAELGDSAMYLCASSFDRENGYTFGSGTRLTVV.

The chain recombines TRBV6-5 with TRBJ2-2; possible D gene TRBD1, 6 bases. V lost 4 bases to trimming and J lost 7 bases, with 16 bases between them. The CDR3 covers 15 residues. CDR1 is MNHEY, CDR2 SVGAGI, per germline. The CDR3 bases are TGTGCCAGCAGTTCAAGACAGGCGGCGGGCGGGGAGCTGTTTTTT. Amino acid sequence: CASSSRQAAGGELFF.

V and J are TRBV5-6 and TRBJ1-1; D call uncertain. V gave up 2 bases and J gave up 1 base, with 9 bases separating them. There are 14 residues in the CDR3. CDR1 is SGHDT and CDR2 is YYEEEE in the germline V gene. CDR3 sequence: CASSFPTPNTEAFF. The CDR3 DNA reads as TGTGCCAGCAGCTTCCCGACACCGAACACTGAAGCTTTCTTT.

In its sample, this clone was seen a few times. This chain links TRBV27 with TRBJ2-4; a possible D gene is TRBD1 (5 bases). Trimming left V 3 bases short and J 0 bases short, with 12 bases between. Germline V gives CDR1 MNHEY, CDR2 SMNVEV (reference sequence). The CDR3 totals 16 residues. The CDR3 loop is CASSFRTPIAKNIQYF. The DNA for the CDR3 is TGTGCCAGCAGTTTTCGGACACCTATAGCCAAAAACATTCAGTACTTC.

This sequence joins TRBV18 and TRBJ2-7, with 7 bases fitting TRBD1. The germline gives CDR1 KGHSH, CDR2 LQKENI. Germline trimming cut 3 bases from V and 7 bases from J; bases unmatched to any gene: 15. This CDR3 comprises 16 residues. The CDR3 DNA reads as TGTGCCAGCTCACCCTACCCAAACGGACAGGCCTGGGAGCAGTACTTC. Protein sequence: CASSPYPNGQAWEQYF.

The CDR3 DNA sequence: TGTGCCAGCAGCTTGGCCACTGAAATTGAGGCCAAAAACATTCAGTACTTC. Its translation is CASSLATEIEAKNIQYF. J is TRBJ2-4 and V is TRBV5-6, with D uncertain. Trimming shortened V by 0 bases and J by 1 base, and 14 bases separated the two germline ends. CDR1 is SGHDT, CDR2 YYEEEE, per germline. The CDR3 consists of 17 residues.

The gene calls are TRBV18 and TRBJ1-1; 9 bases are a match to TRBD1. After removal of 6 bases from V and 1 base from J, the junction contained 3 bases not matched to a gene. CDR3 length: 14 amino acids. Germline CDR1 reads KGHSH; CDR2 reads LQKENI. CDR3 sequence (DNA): TGTGCCAGCTCCCGGGGACAGGGGAACACTGAAGCTTTCTTT. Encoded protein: CASSRGQGNTEAFF.

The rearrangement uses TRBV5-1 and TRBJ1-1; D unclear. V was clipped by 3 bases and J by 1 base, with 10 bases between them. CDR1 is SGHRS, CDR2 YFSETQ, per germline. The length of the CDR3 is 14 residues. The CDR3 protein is CASSSLGRNTEAFF. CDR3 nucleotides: TGCGCCAGCAGCTCCCTGGGGAGGAACACTGAAGCTTTCTTT.

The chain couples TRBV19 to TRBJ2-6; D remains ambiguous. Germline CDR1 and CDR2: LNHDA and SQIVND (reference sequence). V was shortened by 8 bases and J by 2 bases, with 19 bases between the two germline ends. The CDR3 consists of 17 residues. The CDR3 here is CASAWARQATGANVLTF. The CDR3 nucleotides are TGTGCCAGTGCCTGGGCACGTCAGGCCACTGGGGCCAACGTCCTGACTTTC.

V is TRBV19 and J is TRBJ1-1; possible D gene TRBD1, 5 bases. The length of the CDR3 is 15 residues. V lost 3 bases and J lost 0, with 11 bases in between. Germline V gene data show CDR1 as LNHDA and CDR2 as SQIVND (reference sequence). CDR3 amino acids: CASSMGLSMNTEAFF. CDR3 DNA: TGTGCCAGTAGTATGGGGCTAAGCATGAACACTGAAGCTTTCTTT.

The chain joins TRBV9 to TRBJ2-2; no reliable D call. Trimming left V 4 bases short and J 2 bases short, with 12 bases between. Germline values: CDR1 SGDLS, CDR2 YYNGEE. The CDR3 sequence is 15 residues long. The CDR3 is CASSTRHSNTGELFF. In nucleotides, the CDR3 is TGTGCCAGCAGCACCCGACACTCTAACACCGGGGAGCTGTTTTTT.

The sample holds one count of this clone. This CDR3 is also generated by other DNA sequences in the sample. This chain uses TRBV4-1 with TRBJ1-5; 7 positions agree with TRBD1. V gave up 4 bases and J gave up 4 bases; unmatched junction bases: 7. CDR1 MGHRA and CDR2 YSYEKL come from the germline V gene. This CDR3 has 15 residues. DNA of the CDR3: TGCGCCAGCAGCCCCCGGGACAGAGAGAATCAGCCCCAGCATTTT. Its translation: CASSPRDRENQPQHF.

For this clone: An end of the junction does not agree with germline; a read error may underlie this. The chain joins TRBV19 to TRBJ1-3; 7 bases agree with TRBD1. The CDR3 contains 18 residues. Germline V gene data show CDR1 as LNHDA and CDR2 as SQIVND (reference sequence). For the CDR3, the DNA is TGTGCCGGTAGTATAGATCCGGGACAGAGCTTCGCTGGAAACACCATATATTTT. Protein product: CAGSIDPGQSFAGNTIYF. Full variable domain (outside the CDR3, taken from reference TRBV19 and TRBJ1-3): DGGITQSPKYLFRKEGQNVTLSCEQNLNHDAMYWYRQDPGQGLRLIYYSQIVNDFQKGDIAEGYSVSREKKESFPLTVTSAQKNPTAFYLCAGSIDPGQSFAGNTIYFGEGSWLTVV.

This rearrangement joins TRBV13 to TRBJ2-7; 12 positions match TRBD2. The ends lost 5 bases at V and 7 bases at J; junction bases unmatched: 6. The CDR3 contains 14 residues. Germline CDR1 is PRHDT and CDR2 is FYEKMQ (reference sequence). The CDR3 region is CASSPSGGAGEQYF. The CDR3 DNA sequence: TGTGCCAGCAGCCCTAGCGGGGGGGCGGGGGAGCAGTACTTC. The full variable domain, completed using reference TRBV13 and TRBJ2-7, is AAGVIQSPRHLIKEKRETATLKCYPIPRHDTVYWYQQGPGQDPQFLISFYEKMQSDKGSIPDRFSAQQFSDYHSELNMSSLELGDSALYFCASSPSGGAGEQYFGPGTRLTVT.

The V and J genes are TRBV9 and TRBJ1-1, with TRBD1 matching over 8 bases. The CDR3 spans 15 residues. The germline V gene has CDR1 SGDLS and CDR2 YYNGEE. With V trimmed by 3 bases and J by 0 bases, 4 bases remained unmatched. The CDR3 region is CASSGGTGLNTEAFF. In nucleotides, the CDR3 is TGTGCCAGCAGCGGAGGGACAGGTCTGAACACTGAAGCTTTCTTT.

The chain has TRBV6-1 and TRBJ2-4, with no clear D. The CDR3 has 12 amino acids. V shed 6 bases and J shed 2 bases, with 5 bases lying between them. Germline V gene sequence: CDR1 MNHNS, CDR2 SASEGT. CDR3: CASRFTKNIQYF. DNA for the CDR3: TGTGCCAGCAGGTTTACCAAAAACATTCAGTACTTC.

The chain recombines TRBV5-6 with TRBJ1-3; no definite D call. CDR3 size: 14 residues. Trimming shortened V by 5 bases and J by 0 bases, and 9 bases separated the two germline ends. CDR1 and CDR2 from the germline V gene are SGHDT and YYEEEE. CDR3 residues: CASSLPVSGNTIYF. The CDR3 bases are TGTGCCAGCAGTTTGCCGGTCTCTGGAAACACCATATATTTT. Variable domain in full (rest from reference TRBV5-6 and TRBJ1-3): DAGVTQSPTHLIKTRGQQVTLRCSPKSGHDTVSWYQQALGQGPQFIFQYYEEEERQRGNFPDRFSGHQFPNYSSELNVNALLLGDSALYLCASSLPVSGNTIYFGEGSWLTVV.

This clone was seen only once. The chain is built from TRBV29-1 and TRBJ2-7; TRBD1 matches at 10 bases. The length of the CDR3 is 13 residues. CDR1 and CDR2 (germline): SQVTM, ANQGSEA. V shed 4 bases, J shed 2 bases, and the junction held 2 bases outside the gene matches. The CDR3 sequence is CSVAGQGAYEQYF. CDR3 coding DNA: TGCAGCGTTGCCGGACAGGGGGCCTACGAGCAGTACTTC.

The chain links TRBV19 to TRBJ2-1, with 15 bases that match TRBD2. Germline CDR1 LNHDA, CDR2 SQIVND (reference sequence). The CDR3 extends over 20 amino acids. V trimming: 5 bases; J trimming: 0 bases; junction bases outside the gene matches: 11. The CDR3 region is CASSLTGTSGGWGSYNEQFF. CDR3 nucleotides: TGTGCCAGTAGTCTCACCGGGACTAGCGGGGGGTGGGGCTCCTACAATGAGCAGTTCTTC.

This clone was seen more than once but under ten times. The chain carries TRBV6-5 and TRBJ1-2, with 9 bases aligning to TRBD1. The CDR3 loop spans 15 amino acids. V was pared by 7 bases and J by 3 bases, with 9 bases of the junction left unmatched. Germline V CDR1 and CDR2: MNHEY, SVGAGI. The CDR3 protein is CASTYRDRAHYGYTF. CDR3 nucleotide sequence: TGTGCCAGCACCTATCGGGACAGGGCCCACTATGGCTACACCTTC.

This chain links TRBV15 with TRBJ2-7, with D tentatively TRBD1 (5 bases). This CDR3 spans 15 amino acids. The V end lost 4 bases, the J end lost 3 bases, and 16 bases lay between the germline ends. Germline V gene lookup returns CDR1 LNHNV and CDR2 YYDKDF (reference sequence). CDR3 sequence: CATSTPSQGNYEQYF. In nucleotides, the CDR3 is TGTGCCACCAGCACCCCTAGTCAGGGAAACTACGAGCAGTACTTC. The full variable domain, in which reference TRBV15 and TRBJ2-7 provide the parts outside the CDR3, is DAMVIQNPRYQVTQFGKPVTLSCSQTLNHNVMYWYQQKSSQAPKLLFHYYDKDFNNEADTPDNFQSRRPNTSFCFLDIRSPGLGDTAMYLCATSTPSQGNYEQYFGPGTRLTVT.